The 25 T cell receptor beta chains presented below share a single source sample, sequenced in a study of T cells in Graves' hyperthyroidism and ophthalmopathy. The investigators amplified TCR beta CDR3 regions from RNA transcripts. First-round RT-PCR targeting the TCR CDR3 was performed with the HTBI primer set. From the multiplex PCR reads, TCRdb called clonotypes with MiXCR, one entry per CDR3 protein. The repertoire includes hundreds of thousands of distinct CDR3 sequences, roughly a third of them detected once, and 30% to 40% sits in the top ten. What was sequenced was blood. All receptors derive from a woman aged 40 to 50 with Graves' hyperthyroidism.

The chain uses TRBV2 and TRBJ1-1; tentative D call: TRBD1 (6 bases). Trimming left V 6 bases short and J 1 base short, with 18 bases between. Germline CDR1 is SNHLY and CDR2 is FYNNEI. This CDR3 comprises 16 residues. DNA for the CDR3: TGTGCCAGCAGGCGGAGGGGGGGAGGTACGAACACTGAAGCTTTCTTT. Translating gives CASRRRGGGTNTEAFF.

V gene TRBV7-2 combines with J gene TRBJ1-2; 7 nucleotides align to TRBD1. The CDR3 totals 16 residues. With 6 bases clipped from V and 6 bases from J, the junction kept 16 bases outside the gene matches. Germline assignment: CDR1 SGHTA and CDR2 FQGNSA. The CDR3 DNA reads TGTGCCAGCAGTGCTAGAGATCCGCAGGGGGTACATGGCTACACCTTC. It codes for CASSARDPQGVHGYTF.

This clonotype was recorded at least ten times. The chain links TRBV5-6 to TRBJ2-7; D remains unclear. This CDR3 comprises 13 residues. The germline CDR1 and CDR2 sequences are SGHDT and YYEEEE. V was clipped by 3 bases and J by 4 bases, with 11 bases between them. This CDR3 is CASSYGVGYEQYF. CDR3 sequence (DNA): TGTGCCAGCAGCTACGGCGTCGGATACGAGCAGTACTTC.

The sample holds a few counts of this clonotype. The rearrangement joins TRBV5-8 to TRBJ1-1, with TRBD1 as a possible D gene (5 bases). The CDR3 is 13 residues long. V was shortened by 1 base and J by 6 bases, with 10 bases between the two germline ends. Germline CDR1 SGHTS, CDR2 YDEGEE. The CDR3 sequence: CASSLRGAPEAFF. The CDR3 bases are TGTGCCAGCAGCTTGAGAGGGGCCCCTGAAGCTTTCTTT.

This clonotype was counted ten times or more. The rearrangement uses TRBV2 and TRBJ1-2, with a weak D call TRBD1 (5 bases). V lost 4 bases to trimming and J lost 3 bases, with 15 bases between them. CDR1 SNHLY and CDR2 FYNNEI come from the germline V gene. The CDR3 runs 15 residues. The CDR3 here is CASSAQERGDYGYTF. The CDR3 nucleotides are TGTGCCAGCAGTGCACAGGAAAGAGGGGACTATGGCTACACCTTC.

This clonotype was detected many times. V gene TRBV10-3 combines with J gene TRBJ2-2; D remains unclear. The germline V gene encodes CDR1 ENHRY and CDR2 SYGVKD. The CDR3 loop spans 13 amino acids. V was trimmed by 8 bases and J by 7 bases, leaving 14 bases between them. CDR3 sequence reads: CAIRYSQGGELFF. For the CDR3, the DNA is TGTGCCATCCGTTACTCCCAAGGCGGGGAGCTGTTTTTT.

As concerns this clonotype: A much larger clone sits a single nucleotide away, making a read error possible. The J gene is TRBJ2-5, the V gene TRBV6-1; D may be TRBD2 (6 bases). The CDR3 covers 13 residues. Germline CDR1 and CDR2: MNHNS and SASEGT. The V and J ends lost 6 bases and 5 bases respectively, with 13 bases between them. Here the CDR3 reads CASSPTSWETQYF. CDR3 in DNA: TGTGCCAGCAGCCCAACTAGCTGGGAGACCCAGTACTTC.

The chain carries TRBV5-1 and TRBJ2-2; 7 bases align to TRBD1. The CDR3 has 15 amino acids. V gave up 2 bases and J gave up 5 bases; unmatched junction bases: 6. From germline, CDR1 is SGHRS and CDR2 YFSETQ. In DNA form, the CDR3 reads TGCGCCAGCAGCTTTTCGCAGGGGGAGACCGGGGAGCTGTTTTTT. This translates into CASSFSQGETGELFF. The full variable domain, its missing parts supplied by reference TRBV5-1 and TRBJ2-2, is KAGVTQTPRYLIKTRGQQVTLSCSPISGHRSVSWYQQTPGQGLQFLFEYFSETQRNKGNFPGRFSGRQFSNSRSEMNVSTLELGDSALYLCASSFSQGETGELFFGEGSRLTVL.

The genes are TRBV19 and TRBJ1-5; D is undetermined. Germline CDR1 reads LNHDA; CDR2 reads SQIVND (reference sequence). This CDR3 is 13 amino acids long. Trimming pared 11 bases from V and 7 bases from J, leaving 18 bases between. CDR3 DNA: TGTGCCTGGAGTCTGCGGGGAGGACAGCCCCAGCATTTT. Its translation is CAWSLRGGQPQHF.

This clonotype was seen only a few times. The rearrangement uses TRBV15 and TRBJ2-7, with 9 bases matching TRBD1. CDR1 LNHNV and CDR2 YYDKDF come from the germline V gene (reference sequence). After removal of 0 bases from V and 4 bases from J, the junction contained 4 bases not matched to a gene. CDR3 size: 15 residues. This CDR3 is CATSREVGQGYEQYF. The DNA for the CDR3 is TGTGCCACCAGCAGAGAGGTGGGACAGGGTTACGAGCAGTACTTC.

This clonotype was detected ten times or more. The chain carries TRBV3-1 and TRBJ1-3, with D unresolved. Trimming stripped 4 bases from V and 0 bases from J, with 13 bases between. The CDR3 extends over 16 amino acids. Germline CDR1 and CDR2: LGHDT and YNNKEL (reference sequence). In DNA form, the CDR3 reads TGTGCCAGCAGCCCGACCCGTACGTCCTCTGGAAACACCATATATTTT. It is translated as CASSPTRTSSGNTIYF.

This clonotype was seen repeatedly, ten times or more. The gene calls are TRBV7-2 and TRBJ1-1; perhaps TRBD1 as D (5 bases). Trimming shortened V by 5 bases and J by 5 bases, and 18 bases separated the two germline ends. The CDR3 totals 15 residues. Per the germline V gene, CDR1 is SGHTA and CDR2 is FQGNSA. This chain's CDR3 is CASSLRLGGRTEAFF. The CDR3 DNA follows: TGTGCCAGCAGCCTTCGCCTGGGGGGAAGGACTGAAGCTTTCTTT.

To note about this clonotype: This may come from a read error, since a much larger clone is one base off. The genes are TRBV11-2 and TRBJ1-1; D not certain. The CDR3 has 13 residues. The germline V and J ends were trimmed by 8 bases and 7 bases, with 17 bases remaining between them. From germline, CDR1 is SGHAT and CDR2 FQNNGV. The CDR3 nucleotides are TGTGCCAGCTCCGAGGGAACACATAGTGAAGCTTTCTTT. Its protein product is CASSEGTHSEAFF.

This clonotype has at least ten counts. The chain is built from TRBV25-1 and TRBJ1-3, with D maybe TRBD1 (6 bases). The CDR3 spans 15 residues. The germline V and J ends were trimmed by 6 bases and 3 bases, with 15 bases remaining between them. Germline assignment: CDR1 MGHDK and CDR2 SYGVNS. The CDR3 region has the DNA TGTGCCAGCAGGGGCCAGTGGGGGCTTGGAAACACCATATATTTT. Protein product: CASRGQWGLGNTIYF.

This clonotype was counted only a few times. The rearrangement uses TRBV27 and TRBJ1-5; the D is unclear. Per the germline V gene, CDR1 is MNHEY and CDR2 is SMNVEV (reference sequence). V shed 6 bases and J shed 9 bases, with 15 bases lying between them. This CDR3 is 13 amino acids long. The CDR3 sequence is CASRRTVDRPQHF. DNA for the CDR3: TGTGCCAGCAGGAGGACGGTGGACCGGCCCCAGCATTTT.

Written as DNA, the CDR3 is TGTGCCAGCAGCCAAGATAAAGGGCTTCCTAACTATGGCTACACCTTC. Translation gives CASSQDKGLPNYGYTF. The rearrangement links TRBV14 to TRBJ1-2; no clear D gene. V was pared by 0 bases and J by 0 bases, with 11 bases between. There are 16 residues in the CDR3. Germline V gene sequence: CDR1 SGHDN, CDR2 FVKESK.

This clonotype was picked up many times. This sequence joins TRBV20-1 and TRBJ2-2; D uncertain. The CDR3 consists of 14 residues. Germline-derived CDR1 and CDR2 are DFQATT and SNEGSKA (reference sequence). Trimming cost V 2 bases and J 4 bases, with 11 bases left between them. CDR3 sequence: CSARQLGSTGELFF. CDR3 sequence (DNA): TGCAGTGCTAGACAATTGGGAAGCACCGGGGAGCTGTTTTTT.

This clonotype occurred a few times. The genes are TRBV19 and TRBJ1-4; D unclear. This CDR3 is 16 amino acids long. The V gene's germline CDR1 is LNHDA and CDR2 SQIVND (reference sequence). Trimming stripped 2 bases from V and 0 bases from J, with 10 bases between. Here the CDR3 reads CASSIFRSATNEKLFF. CDR3 in DNA: TGTGCCAGTAGTATATTTAGGAGTGCAACTAATGAAAAACTGTTTTTT.

This clonotype was seen only a few times. The V call is TRBV4-1, the J call TRBJ1-2; no definite D call. Germline CDR1 is MGHRA and CDR2 is YSYEKL. Between the trimmed V and J ends, which lost 4 bases and 4 bases, there was a span of 10 bases. The CDR3 is 13 amino acids. Written as DNA, the CDR3 is TGCGCCAGCAGCCTGGGAATGGGCTATGGCTACACCTTC. This translates into CASSLGMGYGYTF.

This clonotype was picked up a small number of times. The rearrangement uses TRBV20-1 and TRBJ2-7; D not resolved. V lost 1 base and J 7 bases, leaving 11 bases between the germline ends. This CDR3 has 12 residues. CDR1 and CDR2 from the germline V gene are DFQATT and SNEGSKA (reference sequence). This CDR3 reads CSARVLTEEQYF. The CDR3 bases are TGCAGTGCTAGAGTTCTAACGGAAGAGCAGTACTTC.

This clonotype was recorded a few times. This chain connects TRBV7-9 to TRBJ1-1; D is uncertain. Germline-derived CDR1 and CDR2 are SEHNR and FQNEAQ (reference sequence). The CDR3 covers 11 residues. Trimming shortened V by 5 bases and J by 4 bases, and 5 bases separated the two germline ends. CDR3 residues: CASSHTTEAFF. The CDR3 DNA follows: TGTGCCAGCAGCCACACCACTGAAGCTTTCTTT.

The chain's CDR3 is CATSETGREPYGYTF. Written as DNA, the CDR3 is TGTGCCACCAGTGAGACAGGGCGAGAGCCTTATGGCTACACCTTC. The J gene is TRBJ1-2, the V gene TRBV24-1; 7 nucleotides match TRBD1. Germline loops: CDR1 KGHDR, CDR2 SFDVKD. V lost 4 bases to trimming and J lost 5 bases; unmatched junction nucleotides: 9. The length of the CDR3 is 15 residues.

On this clonotype: One end of the junction fails to match germline, which may point to a read error. The rearrangement uses TRBV5-1 and TRBJ2-6, with 7 bases aligning to TRBD1. Germline V gives CDR1 SGHRS, CDR2 YFSETQ. The CDR3 spans 17 residues. The CDR3 sequence is CASSPRTGVSGANVPTF. CDR3 nucleotides: TGCGCCAGCAGCCCCAGAACAGGGGTGAGTGGGGCCAACGTCCCGACTTTC.

The chain links TRBV2 to TRBJ1-1, with D tentatively TRBD1 (6 bases). Trimming removed 7 bases at V and 2 bases at J, with 14 bases between. The CDR3 totals 14 residues. Germline loops: CDR1 SNHLY, CDR2 FYNNEI. CDR3 coding DNA: TGTGCCAGCAACCCCTTACAGGGAAACACTGAAGCTTTCTTT. Protein: CASNPLQGNTEAFF. The full variable domain, in which reference TRBV2 and TRBJ1-1 provide the parts outside the CDR3, is EPEVTQTPSHQVTQMGQEVILRCVPISNHLYFYWYRQILGQKVEFLVSFYNNEISEKSEIFDDQFSVERPDGSNFTLKIRSTKLEDSAMYFCASNPLQGNTEAFFGQGTRLTVV.

This clonotype came up many times. The rearrangement links TRBV7-8 to TRBJ1-4, with 9 nucleotides matching TRBD1. Germline trimming cut 6 bases from V and 7 bases from J; bases unmatched to any gene: 9. CDR3 length equals 15 residues. CDR1 is SGHVS and CDR2 is FQNEAQ in the germline V gene. The CDR3 DNA reads TGTGCCAGCAGTTATACCGGGACAGGGCGTGAAAAACTGTTTTTT. This encodes CASSYTGTGREKLFF.